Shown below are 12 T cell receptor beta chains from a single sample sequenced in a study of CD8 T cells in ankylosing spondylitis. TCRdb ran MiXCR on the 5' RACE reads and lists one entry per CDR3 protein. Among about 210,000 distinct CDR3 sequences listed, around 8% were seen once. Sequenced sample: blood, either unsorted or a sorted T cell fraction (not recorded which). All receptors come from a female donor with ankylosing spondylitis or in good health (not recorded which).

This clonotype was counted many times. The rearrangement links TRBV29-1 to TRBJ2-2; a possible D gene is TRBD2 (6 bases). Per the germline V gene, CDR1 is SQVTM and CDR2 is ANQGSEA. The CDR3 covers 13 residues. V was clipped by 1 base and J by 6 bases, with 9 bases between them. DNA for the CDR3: TGCAGCGTTGAAGTAGGGGAGGCCGGGGAGCTGTTTTTT. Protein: CSVEVGEAGELFF.

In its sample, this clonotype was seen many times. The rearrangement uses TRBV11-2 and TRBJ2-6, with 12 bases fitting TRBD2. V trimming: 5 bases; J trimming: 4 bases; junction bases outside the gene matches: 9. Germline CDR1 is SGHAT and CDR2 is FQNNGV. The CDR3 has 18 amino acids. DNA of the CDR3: TGTGCCAGCAGCCCGTCACTAGCGGGAGGTGGAGGGGCCAACGTCCTGACTTTC. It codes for CASSPSLAGGGGANVLTF.

The CDR3 bases are TGTGCCAGCAGCTTAGCTGGGCAGGCGGAGCAGTACTTC. This codes for CASSLAGQAEQYF. The V gene is TRBV7-2, the J gene TRBJ2-7; D not resolved. Between the trimmed V and J ends, which lost 0 bases and 7 bases, there was a span of 10 bases. In germline, CDR1 is SGHTA, CDR2 FQGNSA. This CDR3 spans 13 amino acids. Full variable domain (missing parts from reference TRBV7-2 and TRBJ2-7): GAGVSQSPSNKVTEKGKDVELRCDPISGHTALYWYRQSLGQGLEFLIYFQGNSAPDKSGLPSDRFSAERTGGSVSTLTIQRTQQEDSAVYLCASSLAGQAEQYFGPGTRLTVT.

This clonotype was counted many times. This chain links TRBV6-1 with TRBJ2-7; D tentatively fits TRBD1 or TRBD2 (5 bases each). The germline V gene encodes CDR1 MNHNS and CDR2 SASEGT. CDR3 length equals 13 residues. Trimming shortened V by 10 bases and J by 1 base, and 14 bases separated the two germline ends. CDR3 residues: CATGADASYEQYF. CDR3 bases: TGTGCCACCGGGGCCGACGCTTCCTACGAGCAGTACTTC.

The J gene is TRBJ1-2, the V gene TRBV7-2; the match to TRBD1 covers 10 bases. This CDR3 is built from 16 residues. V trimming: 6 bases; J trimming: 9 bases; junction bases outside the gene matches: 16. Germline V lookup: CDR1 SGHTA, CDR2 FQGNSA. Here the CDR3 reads CASSQTSGTGVLRYTF. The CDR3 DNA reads TGTGCCAGCAGTCAGACCTCCGGGACAGGGGTCCTCCGCTACACCTTC.

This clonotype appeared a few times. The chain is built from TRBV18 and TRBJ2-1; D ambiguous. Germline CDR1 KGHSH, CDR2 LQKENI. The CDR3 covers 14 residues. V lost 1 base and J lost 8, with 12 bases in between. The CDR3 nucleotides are TGTGCCAGCTCACCACAGATGGTCGGAGATGAGCAGTTCTTC. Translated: CASSPQMVGDEQFF.

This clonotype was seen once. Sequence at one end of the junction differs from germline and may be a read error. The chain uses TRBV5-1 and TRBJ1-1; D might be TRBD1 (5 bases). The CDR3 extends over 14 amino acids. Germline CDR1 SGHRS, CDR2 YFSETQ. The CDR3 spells CAGSLEGPGTEAFF. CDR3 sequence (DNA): TGCGCCGGCAGCTTGGAGGGGCCGGGGACTGAAGCTTTCTTT.

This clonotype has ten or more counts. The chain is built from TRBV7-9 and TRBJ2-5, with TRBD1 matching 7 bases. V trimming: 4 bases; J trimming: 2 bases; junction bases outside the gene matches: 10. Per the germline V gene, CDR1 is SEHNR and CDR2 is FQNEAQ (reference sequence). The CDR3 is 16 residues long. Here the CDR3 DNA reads TGTGCCAGCAGCTCAGGAATACAGGGGTGGCAAGAGACCCAGTACTTC. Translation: CASSSGIQGWQETQYF.

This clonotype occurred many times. CDR3 region: CSAATGNQPQHF. As DNA, the CDR3 is TGCAGTGCCGCGACGGGCAATCAGCCCCAGCATTTT. The chain recombines TRBV20-1 with TRBJ1-5; no definite D call. In germline, CDR1 is DFQATT, CDR2 SNEGSKA (reference sequence). The CDR3 is 12 amino acids. The V and J ends lost 6 bases and 2 bases respectively, with 8 bases between them.

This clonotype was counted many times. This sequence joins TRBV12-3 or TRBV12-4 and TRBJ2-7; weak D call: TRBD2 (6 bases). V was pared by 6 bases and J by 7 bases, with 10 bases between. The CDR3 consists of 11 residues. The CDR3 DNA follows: TGTGCCAGCAGACGTGGGACTGAGCAGTACTTC. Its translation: CASRRGTEQYF.

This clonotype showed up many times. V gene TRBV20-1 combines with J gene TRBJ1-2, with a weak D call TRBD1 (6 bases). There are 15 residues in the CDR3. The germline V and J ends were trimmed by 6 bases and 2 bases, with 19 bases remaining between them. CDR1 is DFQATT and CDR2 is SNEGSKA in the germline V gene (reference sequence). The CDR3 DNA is TGCAGTGCCCCCTGGGGCAGGGGCTCGAACTATGGCTACACCTTC. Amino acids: CSAPWGRGSNYGYTF.

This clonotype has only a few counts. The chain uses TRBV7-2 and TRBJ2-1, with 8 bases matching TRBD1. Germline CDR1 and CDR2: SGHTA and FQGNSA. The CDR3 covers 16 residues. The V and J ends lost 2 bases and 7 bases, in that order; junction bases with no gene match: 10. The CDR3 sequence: CASSLNQGQGWNEQFF. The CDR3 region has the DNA TGTGCCAGCAGCTTAAATCAAGGACAGGGTTGGAATGAGCAGTTCTTC.